This TCR beta chain was obtained from a study of T cell repertoires in cytomegalovirus infection. Study details: An indication of both CMV infection and matching HLA type came from public TCR beta signatures. Study-wide findings and caveats: Cumulative frequency (of public TCR beta family members) identified carriers of CMV plus the relevant HLA.

This CDR3 is 13 amino acids long. The ends lost 7 bases at V and 4 bases at J; junction bases unmatched: 6. Per the germline V gene, CDR1 is MDHEN and CDR2 is SYDVKM. Each CDR3 protein is one row after TCRdb ran MiXCR on the reads. Of approximately 170,000 distinct CDR3 sequences detected, roughly 15% appear once; the ten largest clones hold under 20%. Regarding this clonotype: The antigen remains undetermined.

The sample taken for sequencing was CD8+ T cells from PBMCs. This clonotype was sampled from a human donor in good health (CMV status not recorded). Some clones in this sample may be carry-over from other donors' samples. V usage is TRBV28 and J usage is TRBJ2-7; 8 nucleotides match TRBD1. CDR3 sequence (DNA): TGTGCCAGCAACCGGGACAGGAGGTACGAGCAGTACTTC. It codes for CASNRDRRYEQYF. Full variable domain (remainder filled in from reference TRBV28 and TRBJ2-7): DVKVTQSSRYLVKRTGEKVFLECVQDMDHENMFWYRQDPGLGLRLIYFSYDVKMKEKGDIPEGYSVSREKKERFSLILESASTNQTSMYLCASNRDRRYEQYFGPGTRLTVT.